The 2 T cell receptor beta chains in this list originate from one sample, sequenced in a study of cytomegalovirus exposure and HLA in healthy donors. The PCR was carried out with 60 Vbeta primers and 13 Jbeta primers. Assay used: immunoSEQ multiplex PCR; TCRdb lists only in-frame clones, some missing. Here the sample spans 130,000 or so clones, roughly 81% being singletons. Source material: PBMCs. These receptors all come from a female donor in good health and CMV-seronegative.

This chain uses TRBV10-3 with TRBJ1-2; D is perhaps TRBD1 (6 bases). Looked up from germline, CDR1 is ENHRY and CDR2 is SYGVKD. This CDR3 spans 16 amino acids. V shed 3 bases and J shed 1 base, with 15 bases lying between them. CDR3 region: CAISDKAGVFNYGYTF. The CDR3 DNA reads TGTGCCATCAGTGATAAGGCAGGGGTCTTTAACTATGGCTACACCTTC.

CDR3 in DNA: TGTGCCAGCAGCTTCGCCTCGACAGGGATTAATTCACCCCTCCACTTT. This codes for CASSFASTGINSPLHF. This chain connects TRBV5-6 to TRBJ1-6; 7 bases match TRBD1. Germline V gives CDR1 SGHDT, CDR2 YYEEEE. The CDR3 consists of 16 residues. Germline trimming cut 2 bases from V and 6 bases from J; bases unmatched to any gene: 8.